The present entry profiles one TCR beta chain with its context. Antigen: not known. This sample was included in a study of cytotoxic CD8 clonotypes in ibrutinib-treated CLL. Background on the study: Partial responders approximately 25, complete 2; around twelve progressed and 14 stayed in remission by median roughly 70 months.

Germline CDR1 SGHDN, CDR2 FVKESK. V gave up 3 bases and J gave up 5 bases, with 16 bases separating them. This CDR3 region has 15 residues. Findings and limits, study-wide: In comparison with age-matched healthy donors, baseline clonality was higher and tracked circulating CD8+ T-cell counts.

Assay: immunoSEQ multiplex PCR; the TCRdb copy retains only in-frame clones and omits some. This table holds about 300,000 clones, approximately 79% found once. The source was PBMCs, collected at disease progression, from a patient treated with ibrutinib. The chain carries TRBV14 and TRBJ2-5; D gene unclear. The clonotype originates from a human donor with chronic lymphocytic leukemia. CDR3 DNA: TGTGCCAGCAGCCAGCAGAGAGCTCGCGGTGAGACCCAGTACTTC. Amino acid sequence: CASSQQRARGETQYF. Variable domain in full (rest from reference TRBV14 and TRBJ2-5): EAGVTQFPSHSVIEKGQTVTLRCDPISGHDNLYWYRRVMGKEIKFLLHFVKESKQDESGMPNNRFLAERTGGTYSTLKVQPAELEDSGVYFCASSQQRARGETQYFGPGTRLLVL.